The sample holds one count of the clone carrying this TCR beta chain. Antigen: not known. CDR3 length equals 15 residues. Germline CDR1 is SGHNT and CDR2 is YENEEA. Trimming stripped 2 bases from V and 5 bases from J, with 12 bases between. These data belong to a study of PD-1 blockade in classical Hodgkin lymphoma. After autologous stem cell transplantation all patients relapsed, and prior brentuximab vedotin exposure differed between cohorts. Reported best responses ranged across complete response, partial response or progressive disease. Study observations and caveats: At C4D1, TCR diversity had climbed significantly for CD4+ cells, though not for CD8+ cells. Reports described newly diagnosed patients as having lower baseline TCR diversity than healthy donors. When nivolumab was started under 1 year after ASCT, patients were excluded.

Clones were read by immunoSEQ multiplex PCR, and TCRdb kept only the in-frame ones, dropping some. This sample has about 10,000 clones, with 60% to 80% found just once. The receptor was isolated from a human donor with classical Hodgkin lymphoma. The source was peripheral blood mononuclear cells (PBMCs), collected before the second cycle of nivolumab. V and J are TRBV11-3 and TRBJ2-2; D gene ambiguous. CDR3 sequence: CASSLTVVGTGELFF. CDR3 in DNA: TGTGCCAGCAGCTTAACCGTAGTCGGGACCGGGGAGCTGTTTTTT.